Detailed here is one TCR beta chain. As yet, its antigen is unknown. Germline loops: CDR1 LNHDA, CDR2 SQIVND (reference sequence). CDR3 length: 13 residues. Trimming pared 5 bases from V and 6 bases from J, leaving 11 bases between. This entry comes from a study of T cell responses to AZD1222 COVID-19 vaccine. Points from the study as a whole: Dominant CD4 TCR responses targeted spike regions 160-218 and 743-854. Seropositive status at baseline applied to only five to seven AZD1222 recipients. Clonal diversity may have been underestimated in mostly white British donors.

The assay was immunoSEQ multiplex PCR, and TCRdb's table has in-frame clones only and misses some. The sample carries some 99,000 clones, approximately 91% recorded once. The material sequenced was peripheral blood, taken on day 0 of AZD1222 vaccination. The clonotype comes from an adult in good health. V gene TRBV19 combines with J gene TRBJ1-5, with unresolved D. The CDR3 coding sequence is TGTGCCAGTAGTGGAAACTTTGGTCAGCCCCAGCATTTT. Translating gives CASSGNFGQPQHF.